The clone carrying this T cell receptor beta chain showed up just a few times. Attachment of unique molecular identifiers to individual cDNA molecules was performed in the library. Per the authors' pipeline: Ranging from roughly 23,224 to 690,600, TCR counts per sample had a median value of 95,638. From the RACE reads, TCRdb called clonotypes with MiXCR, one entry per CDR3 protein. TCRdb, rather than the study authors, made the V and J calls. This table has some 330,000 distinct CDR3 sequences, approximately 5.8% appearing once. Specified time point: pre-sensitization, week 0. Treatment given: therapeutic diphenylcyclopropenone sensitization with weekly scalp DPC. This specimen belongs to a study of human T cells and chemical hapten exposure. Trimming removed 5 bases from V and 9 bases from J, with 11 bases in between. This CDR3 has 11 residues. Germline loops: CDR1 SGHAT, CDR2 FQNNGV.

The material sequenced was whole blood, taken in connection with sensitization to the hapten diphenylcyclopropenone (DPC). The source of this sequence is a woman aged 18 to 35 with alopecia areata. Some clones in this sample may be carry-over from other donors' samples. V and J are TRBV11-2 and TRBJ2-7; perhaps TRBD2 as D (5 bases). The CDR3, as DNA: TGTGCCAGCAGCCCTAACAGCGGGCAGTACTTC. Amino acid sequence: CASSPNSGQYF.